The 25 T cell receptor beta chains reported below all come from one sample, sequenced in a study of CD8 T cells in ankylosing spondylitis. Using its own MiXCR run on the 5' RACE reads, TCRdb lists one record per CDR3 protein. Of 150,000 to 200,000 distinct CDR3 sequences listed, 15% to 20% were seen once; the top ten hold around 4.1%. Sequenced sample: blood, either unsorted or a sorted T cell fraction (not recorded which). Receptors originate from a male donor aged 5-29 years with ankylosing spondylitis or in good health (not recorded which).

This clonotype was recorded a few times. The gene calls are TRBV6-5 and TRBJ2-2; 15 bases map to TRBD2. Germline CDR1 MNHEY, CDR2 SVGAGI. There are 20 residues in the CDR3. Unmatched junction bases numbered 11, after V lost 2 bases and J lost 4 bases. This chain's CDR3 is CASSYKGLAGGTYPTGELFF. CDR3 bases: TGTGCCAGCAGTTACAAGGGACTAGCGGGAGGTACCTACCCCACCGGGGAGCTGTTTTTT.

This clonotype has at least ten counts. J is TRBJ1-3 and V is TRBV14; D uncertain. Germline lookup yields CDR1 SGHDN and CDR2 FVKESK. Trimming cost V 5 bases and J 5 bases, with 7 bases left between them. CDR3 length: 12 residues. CDR3 protein: CASSATRNTIYF. CDR3 nucleotides: TGTGCCAGCAGCGCCACGCGAAACACCATATATTTT.

This chain links TRBV7-6 with TRBJ2-1; 9 bases are a match to TRBD2. This CDR3 spans 14 amino acids. Germline CDR1 and CDR2: SGHVS and FNYEAQ. The ends lost 5 bases at V and 5 bases at J; junction bases unmatched: 4. The CDR3 spells CASSNSGSDNEQFF. The CDR3 coding sequence is TGTGCCAGCAGCAATAGCGGGAGTGACAATGAGCAGTTCTTC.

The chain carries TRBV4-3 and TRBJ2-1; perhaps TRBD1 as D (5 bases). V lost 0 bases, J lost 7 bases, and 7 bases lay in between. From germline, CDR1 is LGHNA and CDR2 YSLEER. The CDR3 is 13 amino acids. CDR3 sequence (DNA): TGCGCCAGCAGCCAAGAAGGGGTTAATGAGCAGTTCTTC. This translates into CASSQEGVNEQFF.

V gene TRBV4-3 combines with J gene TRBJ2-2; no clear D gene. The germline V and J ends were trimmed by 0 bases and 6 bases, with 8 bases remaining between them. CDR3 size: 14 residues. Per germline, CDR1 LGHNA and CDR2 YSLEER. The CDR3 is CASSQERYAGELFF. The DNA for the CDR3 is TGCGCCAGCAGCCAAGAACGGTATGCCGGGGAGCTGTTTTTT.

At least ten counts were recorded for this clonotype. The V and J genes are TRBV12-3 or TRBV12-4 and TRBJ2-6, with D possibly matching TRBD1 (5 bases). The CDR3 covers 13 residues. The V gene lost 8 bases and the J gene lost 2 bases, with 7 bases spanning the gap. The CDR3 nucleotides read TGTGCCAGCGGCAGGGCTGGGGCCAACGTCCTGACTTTC. As protein: CASGRAGANVLTF.

In its sample, this clonotype was seen many times. The rearrangement uses TRBV14 and TRBJ2-1; 16 nucleotides agree with TRBD2. The V gene's germline CDR1 is SGHDN and CDR2 FVKESK. J lost 13 bases, V lost 1 base, and 4 bases had no gene match. The CDR3 consists of 15 residues. The CDR3 coding sequence is TGTGCCAGCAGCCAAGTGGGGACTAGCGGGAGGGATCAGTTCTTC. The encoded protein is CASSQVGTSGRDQFF. The whole variable domain, filled in from reference TRBV14 and TRBJ2-1, reads EAGVTQFPSHSVIEKGQTVTLRCDPISGHDNLYWYRRVMGKEIKFLLHFVKESKQDESGMPNNRFLAERTGGTYSTLKVQPAELEDSGVYFCASSQVGTSGRDQFFGPGTRLTVL.

In DNA form, the CDR3 reads TGTGCCAGCAGGATAGCGGGAGTTGTGGAGACCCAGTACTTC. It is translated as CASRIAGVVETQYF. V usage is TRBV28 and J usage is TRBJ2-5; the match to TRBD2 covers 9 bases. The CDR3 is 14 amino acids. Germline values: CDR1 MDHEN, CDR2 SYDVKM. After removal of 6 bases from V and 5 bases from J, the junction contained 7 bases not matched to a gene.

This clonotype was detected ten times or more. The CDR3 DNA reads as TGTGCCAGCAGTTTAGGGCAGCATCGCGAGCAGTACGTC. Protein sequence: CASSLGQHREQYV. V usage is TRBV12-3 or TRBV12-4 and J usage is TRBJ2-7, with no clear D. The CDR3 is made up of 13 amino acids. Trimming took off 1 base at V and 6 bases at J, with 10 bases between the two ends.

J is TRBJ2-2 and V is TRBV29-1, with D possibly TRBD1 on 6 matching bases. The germline V gene has CDR1 SQVTM and CDR2 ANQGSEA. The length of the CDR3 is 13 residues. Trimming removed 3 bases at V and 6 bases at J, with 11 bases between. Written as DNA, the CDR3 is TGCAGCGTTGAGAACAGGGCTCCCGGGGAGCTGTTTTTT. This codes for CSVENRAPGELFF.

This clonotype occurred many times. The chain uses TRBV19 and TRBJ1-2; maybe TRBD1 (6 bases). V was shortened by 5 bases and J by 2 bases, with 9 bases between the two germline ends. The CDR3 is 13 amino acids. Germline V lookup: CDR1 LNHDA, CDR2 SQIVND (reference sequence). The CDR3 bases are TGTGCCAGTAGTCGGGACAAAAACTATGGCTACACCTTC. The encoded protein is CASSRDKNYGYTF.

In this sample, this clonotype turned up many times. The genes are TRBV4-3 and TRBJ1-1; D perhaps matches TRBD1 (5 bases). V gave up 11 bases and J gave up 3 bases, with 13 bases separating them. The germline V gene encodes CDR1 LGHNA and CDR2 YSLEER. The CDR3 is 12 residues long. CDR3 region: CASGQGDTEAFF. The CDR3 coding sequence is TGCGCCTCGGGGCAGGGCGACACTGAAGCTTTCTTT.

The gene calls are TRBV29-1 and TRBJ2-5; D possibly uses TRBD1 or TRBD2 (5 bases each). Germline-derived CDR1 and CDR2 are SQVTM and ANQGSEA. The CDR3 is made up of 12 amino acids. Trimming took 6 bases from V and 7 from J, leaving 15 bases between them. The CDR3 region is CSVGTAFRTQYF. Written as DNA, the CDR3 is TGCAGCGTCGGGACGGCTTTTCGGACCCAGTACTTC.

The chain couples TRBV12-3 or TRBV12-4 to TRBJ2-1; possible D gene TRBD1, 5 bases. V dropped 2 bases and J dropped 4 bases, with 12 bases sitting between them. CDR3 size: 15 residues. CDR3 region: CASSLRQGVYNEQFF. CDR3 in DNA: TGTGCCAGCAGTTTAAGGCAGGGTGTGTACAATGAGCAGTTCTTC.

This clonotype was seen at least ten times. The V call is TRBV10-2, the J call TRBJ2-1; D may be TRBD2 (7 bases). Germline CDR1 is WSHSY and CDR2 is SAAADI. The CDR3 totals 14 residues. With 3 bases removed from V and 6 bases from J, the gap between germline ends came to 12 bases. The CDR3 DNA follows: TGCGCCAGCAGTGATGCGGGGGCGGGCAATGAGCAGTTCTTC. Translation gives CASSDAGAGNEQFF.

Ten or more counts support this clonotype. The rearrangement uses TRBV4-2 and TRBJ2-3; D ambiguous. CDR3 length equals 15 residues. V was pared by 1 base and J by 4 bases, with 12 bases between. From germline, CDR1 is LGHNA and CDR2 YNFKEQ. In DNA form, the CDR3 reads TGTGCCAGCAGCCAAGTTGGATCTCTCGCAGATACGCAGTATTTT. The encoded protein is CASSQVGSLADTQYF.

This clonotype was observed many times. For the CDR3, the DNA is TGCAGTGCCAAACATGAGACAGTTATAAAGTACAATGAGCAGTTCTTC. Encoded protein: CSAKHETVIKYNEQFF. The chain has TRBV20-1 and TRBJ2-1; tentative D call: TRBD1 (5 bases). Germline V gives CDR1 DFQATT, CDR2 SNEGSKA (reference sequence). This CDR3 region has 16 residues. Trimming removed 6 bases at V and 4 bases at J, with 22 bases between.

The V gene is TRBV15, the J gene TRBJ2-1; D tentatively reads TRBD1 or TRBD2 (6 bases each). The CDR3 runs to 13 residues. Per germline, CDR1 LNHNV and CDR2 YYDKDF (reference sequence). The V end was cut by 0 bases, the J end by 9 bases, with 9 bases between. The CDR3 sequence: CATSREQGGEQFF. CDR3 DNA sequence: TGTGCCACCAGCAGAGAACAGGGAGGTGAGCAGTTCTTC.

This clonotype has a count of ten or more. The V call is TRBV20-1, the J call TRBJ1-5; D unresolved. The CDR3 has 14 residues. Per germline, CDR1 DFQATT and CDR2 SNEGSKA (reference sequence). The germline V and J ends were trimmed by 5 bases and 2 bases, with 13 bases remaining between them. The CDR3 DNA sequence: TGCAGTGCTGGTGGTAAGCGTGGCAATCAGCCCCAGCATTTT. Its translation: CSAGGKRGNQPQHF.

This clonotype was detected many times. The V and J genes are TRBV5-1 and TRBJ2-1, with 10 bases matching TRBD2. CDR1 is SGHRS, CDR2 YFSETQ, per germline. Losses at the gene ends were 0 bases for V and 8 bases for J; bases not matched to a gene: 5. The CDR3 extends over 15 amino acids. CDR3 in DNA: TGCGCCAGCAGCTTGGCCGGGACTAGCGTGGATGAGCAGTTCTTC. It translates to CASSLAGTSVDEQFF. Full variable domain (missing parts from reference TRBV5-1 and TRBJ2-1): KAGVTQTPRYLIKTRGQQVTLSCSPISGHRSVSWYQQTPGQGLQFLFEYFSETQRNKGNFPGRFSGRQFSNSRSEMNVSTLELGDSALYLCASSLAGTSVDEQFFGPGTRLTVL.

The sample holds a few counts of this clonotype. V is TRBV7-6 and J is TRBJ2-1; D gene unclear. The length of the CDR3 is 16 residues. Per germline, CDR1 SGHVS and CDR2 FNYEAQ. V lost 2 bases and J lost 4, with 15 bases in between. CDR3 region: CASSLLSGQSYNEQFF. In DNA form, the CDR3 reads TGTGCCAGCAGCTTACTGTCTGGGCAGAGTTACAATGAGCAGTTCTTC.

This clonotype has ten or more counts. The chain links TRBV5-1 to TRBJ1-1; 9 bases are shared with TRBD1. CDR3 length equals 15 residues. V was clipped by 1 base and J by 6 bases; unmatched bases: 7. Germline V gene lookup returns CDR1 SGHRS and CDR2 YFSETQ. CDR3 in amino acids: CASSLKGQGGAEAFF. The DNA for the CDR3 is TGCGCCAGCAGCTTGAAGGGACAGGGAGGCGCTGAAGCTTTCTTT.

This clonotype was detected only once. The rearrangement joins TRBV10-3 to TRBJ2-7; weak D call: TRBD2 (6 bases). CDR1 and CDR2 (germline): ENHRY, SYGVKD. V was clipped by 0 bases and J by 2 bases, with 11 bases between them. The CDR3 has 15 amino acids. The CDR3 DNA sequence: TGTGCCATCAGTGAGTCCGGGGGAGTCGCCTACGAGCAGTACGTC. Translation: CAISESGGVAYEQYV.

The CDR3 is CASSQEGSYEQYF. The CDR3 bases are TGTGCCAGCAGCCAAGAAGGCAGCTACGAGCAGTACTTC. The genes are TRBV4-2 and TRBJ2-7, with D hard to call. Trimming took 0 bases from V and 3 from J, leaving 6 bases between them. Germline V CDR1 and CDR2: LGHNA, YNFKEQ. The CDR3 is 13 amino acids.

The chain has TRBV5-5 and TRBJ1-1, with D unresolved. Trimming stripped 3 bases from V and 1 base from J, with 7 bases between. CDR3 length: 13 residues. Germline V gives CDR1 SGHKS, CDR2 YYEKEE (reference sequence). CDR3 in DNA: TGTGCCAGCAGCTGGAATCGGAACACTGAAGCTTTCTTT. It encodes CASSWNRNTEAFF.